This TCR beta chain was recorded in a study of control samples from healthy donors and cancer patients. V was pared by 4 bases and J by 4 bases, with 11 bases between. Germline-derived CDR1 and CDR2 are SGHDT and YYEEEE. The CDR3 totals 13 residues. Some clones are missing from TCRdb's copy, which holds only in-frame ones; the method was immunoSEQ multiplex PCR. The sample has 75,000 to 90,000 clones; around 90% are singletons. The chain has TRBV5-6 and TRBJ1-2, with unresolved D. This receptor was obtained from a woman aged 45-65 years with colorectal cancer. The sequenced sample was PBMCs. The CDR3 region is CASSPDTTYGYTF. The CDR3 DNA reads as TGTGCCAGCAGCCCCGACACCACCTATGGCTACACCTTC.